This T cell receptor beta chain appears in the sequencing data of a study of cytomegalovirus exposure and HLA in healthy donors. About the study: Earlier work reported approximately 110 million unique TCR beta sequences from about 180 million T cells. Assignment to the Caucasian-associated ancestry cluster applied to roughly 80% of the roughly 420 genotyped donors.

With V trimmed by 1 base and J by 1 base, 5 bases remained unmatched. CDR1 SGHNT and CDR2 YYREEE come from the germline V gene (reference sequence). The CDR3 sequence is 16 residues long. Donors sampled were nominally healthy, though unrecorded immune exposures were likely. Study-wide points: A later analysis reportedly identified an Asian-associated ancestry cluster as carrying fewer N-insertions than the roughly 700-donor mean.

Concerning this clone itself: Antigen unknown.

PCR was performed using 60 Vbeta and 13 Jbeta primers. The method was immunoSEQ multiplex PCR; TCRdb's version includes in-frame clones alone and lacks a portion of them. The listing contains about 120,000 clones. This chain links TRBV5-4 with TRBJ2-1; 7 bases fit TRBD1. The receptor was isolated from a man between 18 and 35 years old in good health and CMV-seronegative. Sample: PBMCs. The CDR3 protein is CASSLNRGRSYNEQFF. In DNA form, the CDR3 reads TGTGCCAGCAGCTTGAACAGGGGTAGATCCTACAATGAGCAGTTCTTC.